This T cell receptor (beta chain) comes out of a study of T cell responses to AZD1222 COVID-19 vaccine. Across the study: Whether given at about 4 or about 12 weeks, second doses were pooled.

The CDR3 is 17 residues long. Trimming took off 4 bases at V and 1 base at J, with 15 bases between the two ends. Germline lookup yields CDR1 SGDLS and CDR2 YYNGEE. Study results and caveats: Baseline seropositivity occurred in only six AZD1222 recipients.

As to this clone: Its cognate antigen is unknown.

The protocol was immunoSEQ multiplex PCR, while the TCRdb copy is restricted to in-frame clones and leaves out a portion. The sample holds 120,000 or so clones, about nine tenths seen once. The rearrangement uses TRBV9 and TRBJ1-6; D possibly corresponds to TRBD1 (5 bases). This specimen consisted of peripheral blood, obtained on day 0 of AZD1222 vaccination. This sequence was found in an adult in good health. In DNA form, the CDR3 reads TGTGCCAGCAGCTCCGACAGTAGCTGGTCCTATAATTCACCCCTCCACTTT. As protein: CASSSDSSWSYNSPLHF.